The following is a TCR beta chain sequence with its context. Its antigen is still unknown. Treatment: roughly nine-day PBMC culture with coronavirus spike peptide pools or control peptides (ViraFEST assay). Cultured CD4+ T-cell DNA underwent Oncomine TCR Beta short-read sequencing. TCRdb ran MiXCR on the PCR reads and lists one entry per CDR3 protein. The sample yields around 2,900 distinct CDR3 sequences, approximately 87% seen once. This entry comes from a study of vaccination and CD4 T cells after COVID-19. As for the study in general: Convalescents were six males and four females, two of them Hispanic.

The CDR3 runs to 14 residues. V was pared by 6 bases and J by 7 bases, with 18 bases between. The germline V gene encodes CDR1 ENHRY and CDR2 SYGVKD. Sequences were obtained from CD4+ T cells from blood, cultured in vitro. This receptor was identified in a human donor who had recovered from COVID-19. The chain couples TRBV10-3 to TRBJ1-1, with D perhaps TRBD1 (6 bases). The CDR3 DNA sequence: TGTGCCATCAGACCAGCCCGGGACACCGATGAAGCTTTCTTT. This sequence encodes CAIRPARDTDEAFF.